This TCR beta chain was documented in a study of blood T cell repertoires in COVID-19. This CDR3 is built from 13 residues. The V and J ends lost 8 bases and 3 bases respectively, with 14 bases between them. Germline values: CDR1 SNHLY, CDR2 FYNNEI. The repertoire was sequenced with immunoSEQ multiplex PCR; TCRdb's copy has only in-frame clones and lacks some. There are around 270,000 clones in the sample; approximately 89% occur only once, and 3.1% lies in the top ten. In terms of age and location, participants ranged from about 18 to 95 years and lived in 24 US areas. The receptor was derived from a woman aged 35 to 49 who had been exposed to COVID-19. Sequencing used PBMCs or T cells enriched from blood (not recorded which). The chain is built from TRBV2 and TRBJ2-7; TRBD2 might be the D (6 bases). The CDR3 here is CASRVAEYYEQYV. The CDR3 region has the DNA TGTGCCAGCCGCGTAGCGGAATACTACGAGCAGTACGTC.